The sequence of this T cell receptor (beta chain) was determined in a study of blood T cells in healthy people across ages. Findings and limits, study-wide: Compared with aged donors, long-lived donors showed fewer expanded clones, suggesting selection. PBMCs went unsorted, and a conclusive naive versus antigen-experienced comparison was therefore prevented.

The second PCR ran roughly 6 to 11 cycles with a sample-barcoded 5' primer and J-beta primers. In TCRdb, the 5' RACE reads were re-called with MiXCR into one record per CDR3 protein. The sample lists about 940,000 distinct CDR3 sequences, roughly 43% occurring once. This clonotype was detected a few times. The antigen is not known. Collection of approximately 9.3 milliliters of peripheral blood was performed for each donor. PBMCs were isolated at a quantity of at least 7 million per sample. The clonotype comes from a man aged 30-40 years in good health. Sequenced sample: blood.

This CDR3 is CATLTLGLAGQETQYF. DNA for the CDR3: TGTGCCACACTGACCCTTGGACTAGCGGGTCAAGAGACCCAGTACTTC. This sequence joins TRBV10-3 and TRBJ2-5; TRBD2 agrees at 11 bases. This CDR3 contains 16 residues. V gave up 10 bases and J gave up 2 bases; unmatched junction bases: 12. Germline lookup yields CDR1 ENHRY and CDR2 SYGVKD.